Detailed here is one T cell receptor (beta chain). No antigen is known for it. This record comes from a study of beta chain features in type 1 diabetes. Background on the study: Analysis included around 100 million sorted cells drawn from all samples.

Every isolated RNA sample was fully reverse transcribed, so sequencing captured expressed TCRB transcripts. TCRdb's copy holds only in-frame clones and misses some; the assay was immunoSEQ multiplex PCR. Among under 250,000 clones listed, 14% were seen once. Notes on the study in general: Insertion counts at VDJ junctions were lower in type 1 diabetes patients, who also showed more deletions there.

The germline V gene encodes CDR1 SGHTS and CDR2 YDEGEE. Unmatched junction bases numbered 12, after V lost 6 bases and J lost 3 bases. The CDR3 has 17 residues. The receptor was derived from a woman aged 40 to 50 in good health. Sequencing was carried out using naive CD4+ T cells from blood. The genes are TRBV5-8 and TRBJ1-2; 12 bases agree with TRBD1. CDR3 nucleotides: TGTGCCAGCACCGCTTTGGGACAGGGGGCGGCTTACTATGGCTACACCTTC. Its translation: CASTALGQGAAYYGYTF.